These 10 T cell receptor beta chains were all obtained from the same sample, sequenced in a study. MiXCR, applied by TCRdb to the 5' RACE reads, yields one record per CDR3 protein. Counted here are 7,000 to 9,000 distinct CDR3 sequences, 16% occurring once; the ten biggest clones make up 3.5% to 4.5%. Sequenced: memory CD4+ T cells sorted from blood. Subset specified: memory CD4+ T cells, CD4+CD45RO+CD25-. The receptor set was obtained from a female donor with breast cancer.

This clonotype is labeled as medium-sized (0.01 to 0.1%). The rearrangement links TRBV5-1 to TRBJ2-3; a weak D match, TRBD1 (6 bases). The V gene lost 4 bases and the J gene lost 2 bases, with 8 bases spanning the gap. Germline V lookup: CDR1 SGHRS, CDR2 YFSETQ. This CDR3 has 13 amino acids. The CDR3 spells CASSPGATDTQYF. In DNA, the CDR3 is TGCGCCAGCAGCCCAGGGGCCACAGATACGCAGTATTTT.

This clonotype occurred a few times. It may be a read error: a sequence one base away is much more abundant. This sequence joins TRBV5-1 and TRBJ2-1; 8 bases are a match to TRBD1. The CDR3 totals 15 residues. CDR1 and CDR2 from the germline V gene are SGHRS and YFSETQ. The CDR3 is CASESGTGEYGEQCF. Written as DNA, the CDR3 is TGCGCCAGCGAGAGTGGGACAGGAGAATACGGGGAGCAGTGCTTC.

This clonotype was seen only a few times. V and J are TRBV6-1 and TRBJ2-7; TRBD1 matches at 7 bases. CDR1 and CDR2 (germline): MNHNS, SASEGT. This CDR3 is built from 15 residues. The V and J ends lost 5 bases and 1 base, in that order; junction bases with no gene match: 8. The CDR3 region has the DNA TGTGCCAGCAGTATCGACAGGGTGGGGTCCTACGAGCAGTACTTC. This codes for CASSIDRVGSYEQYF.

By share, this clonotype counts as medium-sized (0.01 to 0.1%). The chain uses TRBV20-1 and TRBJ2-1, with 13 bases aligning to TRBD2. V lost 6 bases and J lost 7; bases outside the gene matches: 9. Germline V lookup: CDR1 DFQATT, CDR2 SNEGSKA (reference sequence). The length of the CDR3 is 15 residues. The CDR3 DNA reads TGCAGTGCCAGGACTAGCGGGAGCCAGTTGAATGAGCAGTTCTTC. Encoded protein: CSARTSGSQLNEQFF.

This clonotype is labeled as medium-sized (0.01 to 0.1%). The V gene is TRBV20-1, the J gene TRBJ2-3; TRBD1 might be the D (6 bases). CDR3 length: 12 residues. Germline CDR1 and CDR2: DFQATT and SNEGSKA (reference sequence). V was cut by 6 bases and J by 6 bases, with 13 bases left in between. CDR3 sequence (DNA): TGCAGTGCGAGCAGGGGAGAGGATACGCAGTATTTT. Protein: CSASRGEDTQYF.

The chain combines TRBV7-2 with TRBJ2-3; either TRBD1 or TRBD2 may supply D (5 bases each). Germline loops: CDR1 SGHTA, CDR2 FQGNSA. The length of the CDR3 is 12 residues. V was cut by 6 bases and J by 1 base, with 5 bases left in between. CDR3 amino acids: CASRGGTDTQYF. In DNA, the CDR3 is TGTGCCAGCAGGGGGGGCACAGATACGCAGTATTTT.

By proportion, this clonotype is medium-sized. This chain uses TRBV9 with TRBJ2-3; D is unclear. Trimming left V 3 bases short and J 9 bases short, with 14 bases between. Per germline, CDR1 SGDLS and CDR2 YYNGEE. This CDR3 is built from 13 residues. CDR3 sequence: CASSASWVGTQYF. CDR3 DNA: TGTGCCAGCAGCGCTAGTTGGGTGGGGACGCAGTATTTT.

Concerning this clonotype: A single base separates this from a much larger clone, so it may be a read error. The V gene is TRBV6-2 or TRBV6-3, the J gene TRBJ2-4, with a tentative D call TRBD2 (5 bases). This CDR3 region has 13 residues. Germline lookup yields CDR1 MNHEY and CDR2 SVGEGT. The CDR3: CASSYSRVHIQHF. CDR3 coding DNA: TGTGCCAGCAGTTACTCGAGGGTCCACATTCAGCACTTC.

This clonotype was seen ten or more times. This sequence joins TRBV6-5 and TRBJ1-2; D not resolved. V lost 7 bases to trimming and J lost 8 bases, with 14 bases between them. The CDR3 totals 12 residues. Germline assignment: CDR1 MNHEY and CDR2 SVGAGI. CDR3 sequence: CASKSGSGGYTF. CDR3 nucleotides: TGTGCCAGCAAGAGTGGATCCGGAGGCTACACCTTC.

Many counts were recorded for this clonotype. Its ends do not fully match the called genes, so a read error is possible. V usage is TRBV4-1 and J usage is TRBJ1-4, with unresolved D. The V gene's germline CDR1 is MGHRA and CDR2 YSYEKL. This CDR3 has 15 residues. CDR3: CACSRVKEGMKKLFF. CDR3 coding DNA: TGCGCCTGCAGCCGCGTAAAGGAGGGAATGAAGAAACTGTTTTTT.